The source of this TCR beta chain is a study of T cell responses to AZD1222 COVID-19 vaccine. Regarding this clone: Its matching antigen is unknown. This sample includes further DNA sequences coding for the same CDR3.

The germline CDR1 and CDR2 sequences are KGHSH and LQKENI. This CDR3 spans 13 amino acids. Trimming cost V 3 bases and J 8 bases; bases outside gene matches: 2. Study findings and constraints: Nearly half of spike-specific TCRs reportedly go after variant regions that carry no mutations. Recipients of two AZD1222 doses showed rising Spike-specific TCR breadth and depth. Seropositive status at baseline applied to only a handful of AZD1222 recipients.

Only in-frame clones appear in the TCRdb table, and some are missing; sequencing was by immunoSEQ multiplex PCR. There are around 70,000 clones in the sample; roughly 86% occur only once, and 7.5% to 9% lies in the top ten. The receptor comes from an adult in good health. V and J are TRBV18 and TRBJ1-2, with TRBD1 identical over 11 bases. This material consisted of peripheral blood, taken on day 0 of AZD1222 vaccination. The CDR3 region is CASSPGTGGGYTF. The DNA of the CDR3 is TGTGCCAGCTCACCTGGGACAGGGGGAGGCTACACCTTC.